This entry concerns a single T cell receptor beta chain. The target antigen is unknown. This sample stems from a study of PD-L1 blockade in urothelial cancer. About the study: At 3 weeks after treatment start (second dose) and again at 6 weeks, blood was analyzed. Among blood samples, the median T cell count was approximately 150,000.

Documented time point: peripheral blood 6 weeks after treatment start. Libraries were prepared by immunoSEQ multiplex PCR; TCRdb keeps only in-frame clonotypes and omits some of them. The sample carries tens of thousands of clones, over 75% recorded once. General observations from the study: Durable-benefit patients expanded tumor-associated blood clones more at 3 weeks.

This clonotype originated in a man in his forties or fifties with urothelial cancer. Sequences were derived from PBMCs, sampled around atezolizumab (anti-PD-L1) treatment.

Written as DNA, the CDR3 is TGTGCCAGCAGCCTCCAGGGACAGGGCGAAAATGAAAAACTGTTTTTT. Translating it yields CASSLQGQGENEKLFF. The chain has TRBV5-6 and TRBJ1-4; 9 positions agree with TRBD1. There are 16 residues in the CDR3. Germline assignment: CDR1 SGHDT and CDR2 YYEEEE. The ends lost 4 bases at V and 5 bases at J; junction bases unmatched: 9.